The next 8 T cell receptor beta chains were all read from a single sample in a study of CD8+CD57+ T cells in acquired aplastic anemia. Genomic DNA, serving as template, underwent TCR beta VDJ and CDR3 profiling. TCRdb re-called the reads with MiXCR, one entry per CDR3 protein. In the table there are 190,000 or so distinct CDR3 sequences, approximately 57% of which are singletons. Sequenced sample: sorted CD4+, CD8+, or CD8+CD57+ T cells (not recorded which) from PBMCs. These receptor sequences come from a human donor in good health.

This clonotype appeared a single time. The chain's CDR3 is CASSLVGGPAYNEQFF. CDR3 bases: TGCGCCAGCAGCTTGGTCGGAGGGCCCGCCTACAATGAGCAGTTCTTC. J is TRBJ2-1 and V is TRBV5-1; D may be TRBD2 (6 bases). Trimming took 0 bases from V and 2 from J, leaving 12 bases between them. CDR1 and CDR2 from the germline V gene are SGHRS and YFSETQ. This CDR3 spans 16 amino acids.

The chain recombines TRBV5-1 with TRBJ1-2; D not certain. The CDR3 contains 14 residues. In germline, CDR1 is SGHRS, CDR2 YFSETQ. Trimming cost V 0 bases and J 2 bases, with 8 bases left between them. The CDR3 spells CASSLDFENYGYTF. CDR3 DNA: TGCGCCAGCAGCTTGGATTTCGAAAACTATGGCTACACCTTC.

This clonotype was seen a handful of times. Being one base from a much bigger clone, this may be a read error. The chain carries TRBV11-2 and TRBJ2-2; D possibly uses TRBD1 or TRBD2 (5 bases each). This CDR3 region has 15 residues. Germline lookup yields CDR1 SGHAT and CDR2 FQNNGV. CDR3 sequence reads: CASRKQGRDTGEQFF. DNA of the CDR3: TGTGCCAGCAGGAAGCAGGGTCGCGACACCGGGGAGCAGTTTTTT.

This clonotype appeared a single time. The V gene is TRBV7-8, the J gene TRBJ1-4, with D possibly TRBD1 on 6 matching bases. The germline gives CDR1 SGHVS, CDR2 FQNEAQ. Trimming removed 6 bases from V and 7 bases from J, with 12 bases in between. The CDR3 sequence is 13 residues long. CDR3 in amino acids: CASRRGLGEKLFF. As DNA, the CDR3 is TGTGCCAGCAGAAGGGGGTTGGGTGAAAAACTGTTTTTT.

This clonotype was counted many times. V usage is TRBV7-8 and J usage is TRBJ2-7, with D unresolved. CDR3 length equals 11 residues. CDR1 is SGHVS, CDR2 FQNEAQ, per germline. Trimming cost V 1 base and J 5 bases, with 3 bases left between them. CDR3 loop: CASSLDHEQYF. As DNA, the CDR3 is TGTGCCAGCAGCTTAGATCACGAGCAGTACTTC.

This clonotype was observed at least ten times. This rearrangement joins TRBV11-2 to TRBJ1-4, with 8 positions matching TRBD1. This CDR3 is built from 15 residues. CDR1 is SGHAT, CDR2 FQNNGV, per germline. V shed 2 bases and J 7 bases; nucleotides not matched to a gene: 6. CDR3 loop: CASSLPRTGSEKLFF. In nucleotides, the CDR3 is TGTGCCAGCAGCTTACCCAGGACAGGGAGTGAAAAACTGTTTTTT. Together with reference TRBV11-2 and TRBJ1-4, the CDR3 gives the full variable domain: EAGVAQSPRYKIIEKRQSVAFWCNPISGHATLYWYQQILGQGPKLLIQFQNNGVVDDSQLPKDRFSAERLKGVDSTLKIQPAKLEDSAVYLCASSLPRTGSEKLFFGSGTQLSVL.

This clonotype was seen just once. The rearrangement links TRBV7-9 to TRBJ1-1; TRBD1 aligns across 8 bases. V shed 6 bases and J 1 base; nucleotides not matched to a gene: 7. In germline, CDR1 is SEHNR, CDR2 FQNEAQ (reference sequence). The CDR3 has 15 residues. The CDR3 is CASRARGQGNTEAFF. As DNA, the CDR3 is TGTGCCAGCAGAGCCCGCGGACAGGGGAACACTGAAGCTTTCTTT.

The V call is TRBV20-1, the J call TRBJ2-7, with 8 nucleotides matching TRBD1. The CDR3 length is 15 residues. V lost 0 bases, J lost 7 bases, and 11 bases stayed unmatched. From germline, CDR1 is DFQATT and CDR2 SNEGSKA (reference sequence). CDR3 nucleotides: TGCAGTGCTAGAGATCAGAGGACAGGGACTGAAGAGCAGTACTTC. Translation: CSARDQRTGTEEQYF.